Shown below are 23 T cell receptor beta chains from a single sample sequenced in a study of beta chain features in type 1 diabetes. General observations from the study: Shorter TCRB CDR3s, moderately but significantly so, marked every one of the four CD4+ subsets in Type 1 diabetes patients.

What these receptors recognize is not known. The isolated RNA, all of it, was reverse transcribed, so expressed TCRB transcripts were what got sequenced. Assay used: immunoSEQ multiplex PCR; TCRdb lists only in-frame clones, some missing. The table includes approximately 250,000 clones, around 22% detected once. The sample was naive CD4+ T cells from blood. The receptors here all came from a woman aged 25-40 years with type 1 diabetes.

This clone was seen only a few times. The chain has TRBV6-5 and TRBJ1-4; possible D gene TRBD1, 6 bases. Germline V gene data show CDR1 as MNHEY and CDR2 as SVGAGI. The V and J ends lost 0 bases and 14 bases respectively, with 19 bases between them. The CDR3 is 15 residues long. CDR3 in amino acids: CASSYSRDTVKGLFF. DNA for the CDR3: TGTGCCAGCAGTTACTCACGGGACACCGTGAAAGGGCTGTTTTTT.

Worth noting for this clone: Other DNA sequences from this sample encode an identical CDR3 as well. This CDR3 reads CASSVGTGGGYGYTF. CDR3 DNA: TGTGCCAGCAGCGTCGGAACAGGGGGCGGCTATGGCTACACCTTC. The chain uses TRBV9 and TRBJ1-2, with 9 bases aligning to TRBD1. The CDR3 is 15 residues long. Germline lookup yields CDR1 SGDLS and CDR2 YYNGEE. With V trimmed by 2 bases and J by 4 bases, 6 bases remained unmatched.

This clone was found a few times. The chain uses TRBV30 and TRBJ2-3; D perhaps matches TRBD1 (5 bases). The CDR3 extends over 16 amino acids. V dropped 0 bases and J dropped 1 base, with 14 bases sitting between them. The V gene's germline CDR1 is GTSNPN and CDR2 SVGIG (reference sequence). CDR3 nucleotide sequence: TGTGCCTGGAGTGTACCCCAGGGTGTCGGCACAGATACGCAGTATTTT. This codes for CAWSVPQGVGTDTQYF.

This chain uses TRBV7-8 with TRBJ1-5, with 7 bases aligning to TRBD1. The germline V gene has CDR1 SGHVS and CDR2 FQNEAQ. Trimming at V came to 4 bases and at J to 7 bases, leaving 4 bases not matched to a gene. This CDR3 is built from 13 residues. The CDR3 here is CASSWTGQQPQHF. The DNA for the CDR3 is TGTGCCAGCAGCTGGACAGGACAACAGCCCCAGCATTTT.

This rearrangement joins TRBV29-1 to TRBJ2-1, with 9 bases that match TRBD2. CDR1 and CDR2 from the germline V gene are SQVTM and ANQGSEA. The J segment lost 5 bases and the V segment lost 6 bases, leaving 8 bases of the junction unmatched. The CDR3 is made up of 14 amino acids. As DNA, the CDR3 is TGCAGCGTGCATACTAGCGGGCTAGACAATGAGCAGTTCTTC. Residues: CSVHTSGLDNEQFF.

There are a few counts of this clone. This chain links TRBV6-6 with TRBJ2-6; tentatively, D is TRBD1 (5 bases). The V end lost 2 bases, the J end lost 4 bases, and 12 bases lay between the germline ends. CDR1 and CDR2 (germline): MNHNY, SVGAGI (reference sequence). This CDR3 comprises 16 residues. CDR3 coding DNA: TGTGCCAGCAGTTACCAAAGGGGCTACGGGGCCAACGTCCTGACTTTC. This gives the protein CASSYQRGYGANVLTF.

This clone has a handful of counts. The chain employs TRBV27 and TRBJ2-5, with 8 nucleotides matching TRBD2. V gave up 7 bases and J gave up 4 bases; unmatched junction bases: 8. This CDR3 has 14 residues. Germline CDR1 reads MNHEY; CDR2 reads SMNVEV (reference sequence). The chain's CDR3 is CASTTPGLGETQYF. CDR3 DNA sequence: TGTGCCAGCACCACTCCGGGACTAGGAGAGACCCAGTACTTC.

This clone was recorded a few times. The V gene is TRBV19, the J gene TRBJ2-1; 12 nucleotides agree with TRBD2. This CDR3 is built from 16 residues. Germline CDR1 reads LNHDA; CDR2 reads SQIVND (reference sequence). The V segment lost 3 bases and the J segment 10 bases; nucleotides outside the gene matches: 10. The CDR3 DNA follows: TGTGCCAGTAGTATCGCCCAACTAGCGGGAGGACTCGAGCAGTTCTTC. Its protein product is CASSIAQLAGGLEQFF.

This clone was detected only a few times. This chain links TRBV25-1 with TRBJ2-1; D may be TRBD2 (6 bases). V was trimmed by 4 bases and J by 0 bases, leaving 13 bases between them. The CDR3 sequence is 16 residues long. Germline CDR1 MGHDK, CDR2 SYGVNS. The CDR3 is CASSALDGSSYNEQFF. The CDR3 DNA reads TGTGCCAGCAGTGCTTTGGACGGGAGCTCCTACAATGAGCAGTTCTTC.

This clone was counted only a few times. This chain links TRBV30 with TRBJ2-3; D is perhaps TRBD2 (6 bases). The CDR3 contains 11 residues. Trimming cost V 4 bases and J 14 bases, with 16 bases left between them. Germline CDR1 reads GTSNPN; CDR2 reads SVGIG (reference sequence). CDR3 protein: CAWINGGPRYF. The CDR3 DNA follows: TGTGCCTGGATTAACGGAGGGCCTCGGTATTTT.

This clone has just a few counts. The genes are TRBV28 and TRBJ1-2, with TRBD1 as a possible D gene (5 bases). The CDR3 consists of 13 residues. Germline V gene lookup returns CDR1 MDHEN and CDR2 SYDVKM. The V gene lost 2 bases and the J gene lost 6 bases, with 10 bases spanning the gap. The CDR3 is CASSLVRGNGYTF. The DNA for the CDR3 is TGTGCCAGCAGTTTAGTCCGGGGGAATGGCTACACCTTC.

The chain carries TRBV29-1 and TRBJ1-1; possibly TRBD1 for D (5 bases). The germline V and J ends were trimmed by 7 bases and 2 bases, with 11 bases remaining between them. The CDR3 length is 12 residues. CDR1 is SQVTM and CDR2 is ANQGSEA in the germline V gene. The CDR3 reads CSEQGPNTEAFF. CDR3 nucleotides: TGCAGCGAGCAGGGTCCCAACACTGAAGCTTTCTTT.

The CDR3 sequence is CASSPRDRNTEAFF. As DNA, the CDR3 is TGTGCCAGCAGCCCCAGGGACAGGAACACTGAAGCTTTCTTT. The V and J genes are TRBV7-9 and TRBJ1-1; 7 bases agree with TRBD1. Trimming cost V 5 bases and J 1 base; bases outside gene matches: 4. This CDR3 is 14 amino acids long. Germline-derived CDR1 and CDR2 are SEHNR and FQNEAQ (reference sequence).

This clone was detected only a few times. This rearrangement joins TRBV7-9 to TRBJ2-1, with TRBD2 matching 8 bases. J gave up 4 bases and V 5 bases, and 13 bases lay outside the gene matches. This CDR3 is built from 17 residues. Germline values: CDR1 SEHNR, CDR2 FQNEAQ (reference sequence). As DNA, the CDR3 is TGTGCCAGCAGCCCGAGGGCAGCGGGAGCTGGGTACAATGAGCAGTTCTTC. Translation gives CASSPRAAGAGYNEQFF.

The DNA for the CDR3 is TGTGCCAGCTCACCAAAGGACTATCGTACCAGCTCCTACAATGAGCAGTTCTTC. This sequence encodes CASSPKDYRTSSYNEQFF. This chain joins TRBV18 and TRBJ2-1, with a weak D call TRBD2 (6 bases). V dropped 2 bases and J dropped 0 bases, with 17 bases sitting between them. The CDR3 is 18 amino acids. Germline CDR1 KGHSH, CDR2 LQKENI.

This clone has just a few counts. The V and J genes are TRBV25-1 and TRBJ1-3; 7 nucleotides line up with TRBD1. The germline gives CDR1 MGHDK, CDR2 SYGVNS. The CDR3 covers 14 residues. V shed 5 bases, J shed 4 bases, and the junction held 5 bases outside the gene matches. The CDR3 sequence: CASSITGAGNTIYF. CDR3 nucleotides: TGTGCCAGCAGTATTACAGGGGCGGGAAACACCATATATTTT.

The chain has TRBV29-1 and TRBJ2-7; maybe TRBD1 (5 bases). The CDR3 extends over 13 amino acids. Germline V gene lookup returns CDR1 SQVTM and CDR2 ANQGSEA. V lost 1 base and J lost 1, with 8 bases in between. The CDR3 DNA follows: TGCAGCGTTGAAGGAGACAGATCCTACGAGCAGTACTTC. Protein product: CSVEGDRSYEQYF.

This chain uses TRBV2 with TRBJ1-5; D may be TRBD1 (5 bases). V was cut by 1 base and J by 7 bases, with 8 bases left in between. Germline values: CDR1 SNHLY, CDR2 FYNNEI. This CDR3 spans 13 amino acids. The CDR3 region has the DNA TGTGCCAGCAGTGAAGGGGGCAGACAGCCCCAGCATTTT. It is translated as CASSEGGRQPQHF.

This clone was detected only a few times. The chain uses TRBV2 and TRBJ1-5; D is possibly TRBD1 (5 bases). The ends were cut back, 4 bases at V and 7 bases at J, with 14 bases in the middle. This CDR3 is built from 14 residues. Germline V gene lookup returns CDR1 SNHLY and CDR2 FYNNEI. CDR3 in DNA: TGTGCCAGCAGTGTTACAGGTCCGGAGCAGCCCCAGCATTTT. It specifies CASSVTGPEQPQHF.

In this sample, this clone turned up a few times. The CDR3 loop is CASSLTGGETQYF. The CDR3 DNA sequence: TGTGCCAGCAGCTTGACAGGGGGTGAGACCCAGTACTTC. The chain uses TRBV5-4 and TRBJ2-5; 8 nucleotides match TRBD1. The V segment lost 1 base and the J segment 5 bases; nucleotides outside the gene matches: 1. The V gene's germline CDR1 is SGHNT and CDR2 YYREEE (reference sequence). This CDR3 region has 13 residues.

In its sample, this clone was seen a few times. The gene calls are TRBV19 and TRBJ1-2, with 7 bases lining up with TRBD1. Germline values: CDR1 LNHDA, CDR2 SQIVND (reference sequence). V lost 5 bases, J lost 4 bases, and 7 bases stayed unmatched. This CDR3 region has 14 residues. Here the CDR3 DNA reads TGTGCCAGTAGTGCCAGGGGGGAAGGCTATGGCTACACCTTC. This translates into CASSARGEGYGYTF.

This clone came up a few times. J is TRBJ1-1 and V is TRBV2; D is ambiguous. The V end lost 6 bases, the J end lost 1 base, and 12 bases lay between the germline ends. The CDR3 consists of 14 residues. The germline V gene encodes CDR1 SNHLY and CDR2 FYNNEI. In nucleotides, the CDR3 is TGTGCCAGCAGACAGATTCTCGGGAACACTGAAGCTTTCTTT. Protein: CASRQILGNTEAFF.

This clone has only a few counts. The gene calls are TRBV29-1 and TRBJ2-7, with D perhaps matching TRBD1 (6 bases). In germline, CDR1 is SQVTM, CDR2 ANQGSEA. The length of the CDR3 is 12 residues. The V and J ends lost 3 bases and 6 bases respectively, with 12 bases between them. The CDR3 reads CSVDDGGREQYF. The CDR3 bases are TGCAGCGTTGACGATGGGGGCCGCGAGCAGTACTTC.